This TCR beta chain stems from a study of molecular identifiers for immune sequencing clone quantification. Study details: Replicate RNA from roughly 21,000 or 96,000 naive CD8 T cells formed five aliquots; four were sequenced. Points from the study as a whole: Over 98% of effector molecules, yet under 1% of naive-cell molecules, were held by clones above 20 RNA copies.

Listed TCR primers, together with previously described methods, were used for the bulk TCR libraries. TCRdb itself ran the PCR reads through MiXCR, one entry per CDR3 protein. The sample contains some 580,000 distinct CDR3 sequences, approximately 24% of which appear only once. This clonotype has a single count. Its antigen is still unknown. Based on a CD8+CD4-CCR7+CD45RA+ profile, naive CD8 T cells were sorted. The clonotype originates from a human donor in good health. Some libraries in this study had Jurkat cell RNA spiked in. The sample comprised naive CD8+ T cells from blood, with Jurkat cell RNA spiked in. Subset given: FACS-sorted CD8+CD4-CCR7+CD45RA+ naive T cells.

CDR3 sequence reads: CASGREASGGNEQFF. CDR3 coding DNA: TGCGCCAGCGGCCGTGAGGCTAGCGGGGGGAATGAGCAGTTCTTC. The chain carries TRBV4-1 and TRBJ2-1; 11 positions agree with TRBD2. The CDR3 spans 15 residues. Germline V lookup: CDR1 MGHRA, CDR2 YSYEKL. J lost 7 bases, V lost 8 bases, and 10 bases had no gene match.